Following are 24 T cell receptor beta chains from one sample sequenced in a study of control samples from healthy donors and cancer patients. Produced via immunoSEQ multiplex PCR; TCRdb's table is partial and in-frame only. This table holds some 71,000 clones, just over 90% found once. Input material: PBMCs. The receptors were sampled from a woman in her forties or fifties with colorectal cancer.

J is TRBJ1-3 and V is TRBV28; the D gene is possibly TRBD1 (6 bases). Trimming took 2 bases from V and 0 from J, leaving 11 bases between them. Germline CDR1 reads MDHEN; CDR2 reads SYDVKM. The CDR3 totals 16 residues. The CDR3 here is CASSLGGGGSGNTIYF. DNA for the CDR3: TGTGCCAGCAGTTTAGGGGGCGGGGGCTCTGGAAACACCATATATTTT. The full variable domain, in which reference TRBV28 and TRBJ1-3 provide the parts outside the CDR3, is DVKVTQSSRYLVKRTGEKVFLECVQDMDHENMFWYRQDPGLGLRLIYFSYDVKMKEKGDIPEGYSVSREKKERFSLILESASTNQTSMYLCASSLGGGGSGNTIYFGEGSWLTVV.

V is TRBV9 and J is TRBJ1-3, with D hard to call. Trimming removed 4 bases at V and 0 bases at J, with 11 bases between. This CDR3 is 15 amino acids long. CDR1 SGDLS and CDR2 YYNGEE come from the germline V gene. The CDR3 bases are TGTGCCAGCAGCCCCCGATTGGCCTCTGGAAACACCATATATTTT. Its protein product is CASSPRLASGNTIYF.

The rearrangement joins TRBV5-8 to TRBJ2-7; D ambiguous. The CDR3 is made up of 14 amino acids. Trimming removed 2 bases at V and 0 bases at J, with 9 bases between. Germline V gene lookup returns CDR1 SGHTS and CDR2 YDEGEE. CDR3 sequence: CASSFSQSSYEQYF. The CDR3, as DNA: TGTGCCAGCAGCTTCTCACAGAGCTCCTACGAGCAGTACTTC.

The chain couples TRBV5-1 to TRBJ2-2; a weak D match, TRBD2 (5 bases). Deletions cut 7 bases from V and 0 bases from J, with 7 bases between. In germline, CDR1 is SGHRS, CDR2 YFSETQ. This CDR3 has 13 residues. The CDR3 DNA sequence: TGCGCCAGCGAGGGAGCGAACACCGGGGAGCTGTTTTTT. Translating it yields CASEGANTGELFF.

This chain joins TRBV24-1 and TRBJ1-5; TRBD1 might be the D (6 bases). The germline V gene has CDR1 KGHDR and CDR2 SFDVKD. V was clipped by 4 bases and J by 6 bases, with 15 bases between them. CDR3 size: 15 residues. The CDR3 protein is CATSDSGARGQPQHF. The CDR3 DNA is TGTGCCACCAGTGACTCCGGGGCCAGGGGTCAGCCCCAGCATTTT.

This sequence joins TRBV6-1 and TRBJ2-7; possibly TRBD1 for D (6 bases). Germline lookup yields CDR1 MNHNS and CDR2 SASEGT. V was cut by 2 bases and J by 2 bases, with 13 bases left in between. The CDR3 has 15 residues. The CDR3 DNA reads as TGTGCCAGCAGTGAACCAACAGGGAGCACCTACGAGCAGTACTTC. Translated, it gives CASSEPTGSTYEQYF.

The table lists this clone with a few counts. The chain employs TRBV6-8 and TRBJ2-5; D is perhaps TRBD1 (6 bases). The ends were cut back, 8 bases at V and 2 bases at J, with 18 bases in the middle. Germline CDR1 is MNHGY and CDR2 is SAAAGT. The CDR3 length is 15 residues. The CDR3 protein is CASPRFGRGQETQYF. The CDR3, as DNA: TGTGCCAGCCCTCGGTTTGGCAGGGGACAAGAGACCCAGTACTTC.

The genes are TRBV9 and TRBJ1-2; D perhaps matches TRBD1 (5 bases). The ends were cut back, 4 bases at V and 4 bases at J, with 17 bases in the middle. The length of the CDR3 is 15 residues. Looked up from germline, CDR1 is SGDLS and CDR2 is YYNGEE. CDR3 nucleotides: TGTGCCAGCAGCCCCAAAGGGGTGGGATCCTATGGCTACACCTTC. Translated, it gives CASSPKGVGSYGYTF.

This clone was seen a handful of times. The chain uses TRBV29-1 and TRBJ1-2; D uncertain. V was shortened by 6 bases and J by 0 bases, with 8 bases between the two germline ends. The length of the CDR3 is 12 residues. Germline CDR1 and CDR2: SQVTM and ANQGSEA. In DNA, the CDR3 is TGCAGCGTCCAGACCTCTAACTATGGCTACACCTTC. Its translation is CSVQTSNYGYTF.

The table lists this clone with a few counts. V usage is TRBV19 and J usage is TRBJ2-1; D may match TRBD1 or TRBD2 (5 bases each). CDR1 and CDR2 (germline): LNHDA, SQIVND (reference sequence). Trimming shortened V by 7 bases and J by 1 base, and 20 bases separated the two germline ends. The CDR3 has 17 residues. The CDR3 sequence: CASNRGLRSGSYNEQFF. The DNA for the CDR3 is TGTGCCAGTAATAGGGGCCTCCGCTCGGGGTCCTACAATGAGCAGTTCTTC.

The chain links TRBV27 to TRBJ2-2, with D tentatively TRBD1 or TRBD2 (5 bases each). Germline lookup yields CDR1 MNHEY and CDR2 SMNVEV (reference sequence). Trimming pared 0 bases from V and 7 bases from J, leaving 27 bases between. The CDR3 contains 20 residues. This chain's CDR3 is CASSLSSPGRGVTHHGELFF. The CDR3 nucleotides read TGTGCCAGCAGTTTATCCTCACCGGGTAGGGGAGTCACTCACCACGGGGAGCTGTTTTTT.

The chain couples TRBV27 to TRBJ1-4; D is ambiguous. With 2 bases removed from V and 7 bases from J, the gap between germline ends came to 8 bases. The CDR3 extends over 13 amino acids. CDR1 is MNHEY, CDR2 SMNVEV, per germline (reference sequence). The DNA for the CDR3 is TGTGCCAGCAGTTTACGGCGCGGTGAAAAACTGTTTTTT. It translates to CASSLRRGEKLFF. Looking up the rest from reference TRBV27 and TRBJ1-4 gives the full variable domain: EAQVTQNPRYLITVTGKKLTVTCSQNMNHEYMSWYRQDPGLGLRQIYYSMNVEVTDKGDVPEGYKVSRKEKRNFPLILESPSPNQTSLYFCASSLRRGEKLFFGSGTQLSVL.

V is TRBV27 and J is TRBJ2-7; D perhaps matches TRBD2 (6 bases). There are 15 residues in the CDR3. Germline values: CDR1 MNHEY, CDR2 SMNVEV (reference sequence). V was cut by 6 bases and J by 4 bases, with 19 bases left in between. The CDR3 DNA is TGTGCCAGCAGGCCCGGTTGGACGGGAGTGTACGAGCAGTACTTC. This gives the protein CASRPGWTGVYEQYF.

The chain joins TRBV16 to TRBJ1-4; no clear D gene. This CDR3 is 13 amino acids long. The germline gives CDR1 KGHSY, CDR2 FQNENV. V was clipped by 3 bases and J by 6 bases, with 8 bases between them. CDR3 loop: CASSQPSHEKLFF. The CDR3 bases are TGTGCCAGCAGCCAGCCTTCTCATGAAAAACTGTTTTTT.

The J gene is TRBJ2-1, the V gene TRBV6-2 or TRBV6-3; D is perhaps TRBD1 or TRBD2 (5 bases each). Trimming left V 3 bases short and J 0 bases short, with 12 bases between. The CDR3 runs 16 residues. The V gene's germline CDR1 is MNHEY and CDR2 SVGEGT. The CDR3 protein is CASSYWGRSSYNEQFF. The CDR3 bases are TGTGCCAGCAGTTATTGGGGACGGAGCTCCTACAATGAGCAGTTCTTC.

The V gene is TRBV9, the J gene TRBJ1-1; the D is unclear. The CDR3 has 15 residues. The germline V gene encodes CDR1 SGDLS and CDR2 YYNGEE. The V gene lost 4 bases and the J gene lost 1 base, with 14 bases spanning the gap. In DNA form, the CDR3 reads TGTGCCAGCAGCCCGATGACCGTCCCGAACACTGAAGCTTTCTTT. It is translated as CASSPMTVPNTEAFF.

The chain has TRBV18 and TRBJ1-5; TRBD1 is a possible D gene (5 bases). The CDR3 extends over 14 amino acids. V dropped 2 bases and J dropped 4 bases, with 9 bases sitting between them. Per germline, CDR1 KGHSH and CDR2 LQKENI. The CDR3 loop is CASSPGTGNQPQHF. The CDR3, as DNA: TGTGCCAGCTCACCAGGGACGGGTAATCAGCCCCAGCATTTT. The complete variable domain, with remaining parts taken from reference TRBV18 and TRBJ1-5, reads NAGVMQNPRHLVRRRGQEARLRCSPMKGHSHVYWYRQLPEEGLKFMVYLQKENIIDESGMPKERFSAEFPKEGPSILRIQQVVRGDSAAYFCASSPGTGNQPQHFGDGTRLSIL.

The V gene is TRBV5-1, the J gene TRBJ1-2; D is unclear. CDR3 length: 13 residues. V was trimmed by 0 bases and J by 4 bases, leaving 7 bases between them. Germline V gives CDR1 SGHRS, CDR2 YFSETQ. The CDR3 coding sequence is TGCGCCAGCAGCTTGGTGGGCAGCTATGGCTACACCTTC. Translated: CASSLVGSYGYTF.

This clone ranks as medium-sized (0.01 to 0.1%). The rearrangement links TRBV9 to TRBJ2-7, with 7 bases identical to TRBD1. Germline V gives CDR1 SGDLS, CDR2 YYNGEE. This CDR3 region has 14 residues. V shed 1 base, J shed 4 bases, and the junction held 5 bases outside the gene matches. The CDR3 nucleotides read TGTGCCAGCAGCGTATCCCGGGACAGATACGAGCAGTACTTC. Its protein is CASSVSRDRYEQYF.

The genes are TRBV28 and TRBJ2-1; 11 positions agree with TRBD2. The CDR3 loop spans 17 amino acids. The J segment lost 4 bases and the V segment lost 6 bases, leaving 11 bases of the junction unmatched. Germline-derived CDR1 and CDR2 are MDHEN and SYDVKM. The CDR3 spells CASSTNLAGGLYNEQFF. CDR3 nucleotide sequence: TGTGCCAGCAGCACCAACCTAGCGGGAGGACTATACAATGAGCAGTTCTTC.

This clone was recorded only once. The chain links TRBV9 to TRBJ2-2, with D perhaps matching TRBD1 or TRBD2 (5 bases each). Germline V lookup: CDR1 SGDLS, CDR2 YYNGEE. The CDR3 runs to 15 residues. Trimming stripped 3 bases from V and 6 bases from J, with 15 bases between. The CDR3: CASSGDASPPGELFF. For the CDR3, the DNA is TGTGCCAGCAGCGGGGACGCTAGCCCCCCCGGGGAGCTGTTTTTT.

The chain employs TRBV6-6 and TRBJ1-6; TRBD1 is a possible D gene (5 bases). This CDR3 region has 15 residues. Deletions cut 0 bases from V and 7 bases from J, with 10 bases between. From germline, CDR1 is MNHNY and CDR2 SVGAGI (reference sequence). CDR3 sequence: CASSYSSKGNSPLHF. The CDR3 DNA reads as TGTGCCAGCAGTTACTCGAGTAAGGGGAATTCACCCCTCCACTTT.

The V call is TRBV5-1, the J call TRBJ1-3, with TRBD1 identical over 7 bases. Germline V gives CDR1 SGHRS, CDR2 YFSETQ. This CDR3 spans 16 amino acids. Trimming took 4 bases from V and 0 from J; bases not matched to a gene: 7. CDR3 DNA: TGCGCCAGCAGCCCAGCGACAGGGTACTCTGGAAACACCATATATTTT. Its translation is CASSPATGYSGNTIYF.

This chain joins TRBV11-2 and TRBJ2-5; D is possibly TRBD2 (6 bases). Per germline, CDR1 SGHAT and CDR2 FQNNGV. The CDR3 extends over 12 amino acids. Between the trimmed V and J ends, which lost 5 bases and 6 bases, there was a span of 10 bases. CDR3 sequence: CASSPEGKTQYF. CDR3 coding DNA: TGTGCCAGCAGCCCGGAGGGAAAGACCCAGTACTTC.